These T cell receptor beta chains were read from a single sample in a study of T cell responses to AZD1222 COVID-19 vaccine. Repertoires were generated with immunoSEQ multiplex PCR, while TCRdb's copy carries only in-frame clones and drops some. There are roughly 65,000 clones in the sample; 70% to 90% occur only once, and approximately 25% lies in the top ten. Here the sequenced sample was peripheral blood, taken 28 days after the second AZD1222 dose. The receptors derive from an adult who received the AZD1222 COVID-19 vaccine. CDR3s include the opening cysteine and the closing phenylalanine or tryptophan. Each record gives: V gene, clone size, J gene, D gene, CDR3 DNA, CDR3 protein. D genes are given only for firm matches. Some rows mark clone size as missing; the rest say once, few, many or name a class of expanded clone.

V gene: TRBV11-2
clone size: .
J gene: TRBJ2-7
D gene: .
CDR3 DNA: TGTGCCAGCAGCTTAAGGGGGACGGACGGAATGGAGCAGTACTTC
CDR3 protein: CASSLRGTDGMEQYF

V gene: TRBV19
clone size: .
J gene: TRBJ1-2
D gene: .
CDR3 DNA: TGTGCCAGTAGTCGGGACGGCGTAACTGGAGGCTACACCTTC
CDR3 protein: CASSRDGVTGGYTF

V gene: TRBV10-1
clone size: .
J gene: TRBJ2-2
D gene: .
CDR3 DNA: TGCGCCAGCAGTGATGTCCGGGGAGCTGTTTTT
CDR3 protein: CASSDVRGAVF

V gene: TRBV27
clone size: .
J gene: TRBJ2-1
D gene: .
CDR3 DNA: TGTGCCAGCAGTTTAGGTTTCTACAATGAGCAGTTCTTC
CDR3 protein: CASSLGFYNEQFF

V gene: TRBV29-1
clone size: .
J gene: TRBJ2-7
D gene: TRBD1
CDR3 DNA: TGCAGCGTACGGACAGGGGGCCGGGAGCAGTACTTC
CDR3 protein: CSVRTGGREQYF

V gene: TRBV11-1
clone size: few
J gene: TRBJ1-1
D gene: .
CDR3 DNA: TGTGCCAGCAGCCCCACGGCCCAGGGGAGGGAGACTGAAGCTTTCTTT
CDR3 protein: CASSPTAQGRETEAFF

V gene: TRBV7-3
clone size: .
J gene: TRBJ2-1
D gene: .
CDR3 DNA: TGTGCCAGCAGCTTTGCAGGGTCAAACTACAATGAGCAGTTCTTC
CDR3 protein: CASSFAGSNYNEQFF

V gene: TRBV6-5
clone size: .
J gene: TRBJ2-7
D gene: .
CDR3 DNA: TGTGCCAGCAGTTACTCGTGGACGGAGACCTACGAGCAGTACTTC
CDR3 protein: CASSYSWTETYEQYF

V gene: TRBV10-3
clone size: .
J gene: TRBJ2-7
D gene: TRBD2
CDR3 DNA: TGTGCCATCAGTGGAGACAGCGGGAGAGTCCCCTCGGGCGAGCAGTACTTC
CDR3 protein: CAISGDSGRVPSGEQYF

V gene: TRBV27
clone size: .
J gene: TRBJ1-2
D gene: TRBD1
CDR3 DNA: TGTGCCAGCAGGCACGACAGGGTGAAAGGAATCTATGGCTACACCTTC
CDR3 protein: CASRHDRVKGIYGYTF

V gene: TRBV6-5
clone size: .
J gene: TRBJ2-1
D gene: .
CDR3 DNA: TGTGCCAGCAGTCCAACAGGCTCCAATGAGCAGTTCTTC
CDR3 protein: CASSPTGSNEQFF

V gene: TRBV9
clone size: few
J gene: TRBJ2-7
D gene: .
CDR3 DNA: TGTGCCAGCAGCGGTAAGGACTTGACCTACGAGCAGTACTTC
CDR3 protein: CASSGKDLTYEQYF

V gene: TRBV3-1/TRBV3-2
clone size: .
J gene: TRBJ2-2
D gene: .
CDR3 DNA: TGTGCCAGCAGCCTTCAGGCTGGGGAGCTGTTTTTT
CDR3 protein: CASSLQAGELFF

V gene: TRBV6-2/TRBV6-3
clone size: .
J gene: TRBJ1-1
D gene: .
CDR3 DNA: TGTGCCAGCAGTTACTCCCCGGGCACTGAAGCTTTCTTT
CDR3 protein: CASSYSPGTEAFF

V gene: TRBV5-1
clone size: .
J gene: TRBJ2-5
D gene: .
CDR3 DNA: TGCGCCAGCAGGCCCCCCGAGCGAGGGGCATATGAGACCCAGTACTTC
CDR3 protein: CASRPPERGAYETQYF

V gene: TRBV20-1
clone size: .
J gene: TRBJ1-1
D gene: .
CDR3 DNA: TGCAGTGAACAGGGAGACACTGAAGCTTTCTTT
CDR3 protein: CSEQGDTEAFF

V gene: TRBV12-5
clone size: .
J gene: TRBJ1-6
D gene: .
CDR3 DNA: TGTGCTAGTGGTTTGGTACGATCACCCCTCCACTTT
CDR3 protein: CASGLVRSPLHF

V gene: TRBV9
clone size: .
J gene: TRBJ2-2
D gene: TRBD2
CDR3 DNA: TGTGCCAGCAGCGCGGGGGGGACTAGAATCACCGGGGAGCTGTTTTTT
CDR3 protein: CASSAGGTRITGELFF

V gene: TRBV30
clone size: .
J gene: TRBJ2-2
D gene: .
CDR3 DNA: TGTGCCTGGAACGGGGGCCTTTATACCGGGGAGCTGTTTTTT
CDR3 protein: CAWNGGLYTGELFF

V gene: TRBV29-1
clone size: .
J gene: TRBJ1-1
D gene: .
CDR3 DNA: TGCAGCGTCCAGGATAACACTGAAGCTTTCTTT
CDR3 protein: CSVQDNTEAFF

V gene: TRBV14
clone size: .
J gene: TRBJ2-1
D gene: TRBD2
CDR3 DNA: TGTGCCAGCAGCCAACTAGCGGTGTCCTACAATGAGCAGTTCTTC
CDR3 protein: CASSQLAVSYNEQFF

V gene: TRBV5-4
clone size: .
J gene: TRBJ1-2
D gene: .
CDR3 DNA: TGTGCCAGCAGCCATCCAGCGTCGGATGGCTACACCTTC
CDR3 protein: CASSHPASDGYTF

V gene: TRBV5-1
clone size: .
J gene: TRBJ1-1
D gene: .
CDR3 DNA: TGCGCCAGCAGCTTGGCCTCCATGAACACTGAAGCTTTCTTT
CDR3 protein: CASSLASMNTEAFF

V gene: TRBV7-9
clone size: .
J gene: TRBJ2-5
D gene: .
CDR3 DNA: TGTGCCAGCAGCTCAAATTCCGGTAACAGCCAAGAGACCCAGTACTTC
CDR3 protein: CASSSNSGNSQETQYF

V gene: TRBV5-1
clone size: many
J gene: TRBJ2-7
D gene: TRBD1
CDR3 DNA: TGCGCCAGCAGCGAGGGACAGGGATTCTACGAGCAGTACTTC
CDR3 protein: CASSEGQGFYEQYF

V gene: TRBV5-1
clone size: .
J gene: TRBJ2-1
D gene: TRBD1
CDR3 DNA: TGCGCCAGCAGCTTGGAGACAGGGGGCGCAATAAATGAGCAGTTCTTC
CDR3 protein: CASSLETGGAINEQFF

V gene: TRBV14
clone size: once
J gene: TRBJ2-1
D gene: .
CDR3 DNA: TGTGCCAGCAGCCTCTGGCGGGGCTCCTACAATGAGCAGTTCTTC
CDR3 protein: CASSLWRGSYNEQFF

V gene: TRBV5-1
clone size: .
J gene: TRBJ2-3
D gene: TRBD2
CDR3 DNA: TGCGCCAGCAGTTTCCCGGGGGGGAACACAGATACGCAGTATTTT
CDR3 protein: CASSFPGGNTDTQYF

V gene: TRBV11-3
clone size: few
J gene: TRBJ2-7
D gene: .
CDR3 DNA: TGTGCCAGCAGCTTAGACCCCCTGTTCTACGAGCAGTACTTC
CDR3 protein: CASSLDPLFYEQYF

V gene: TRBV7-9
clone size: once
J gene: TRBJ1-1
D gene: TRBD1
CDR3 DNA: TGTGCCAGCACCATCGTAGGGGGCATGAACACTGAAGCTTTCTTT
CDR3 protein: CASTIVGGMNTEAFF

V gene: TRBV6-5
clone size: .
J gene: TRBJ1-1
D gene: .
CDR3 DNA: TGTGCCAGCAGTTACGGGGGATACACTGAAGCTTTCTTT
CDR3 protein: CASSYGGYTEAFF

V gene: TRBV5-4
clone size: few
J gene: TRBJ1-1
D gene: TRBD1
CDR3 DNA: TGTGCCAGCAGCCCAAGGACAGGGGTGAACACTGAAGCTTTCTTT
CDR3 protein: CASSPRTGVNTEAFF

V gene: TRBV16
clone size: once
J gene: TRBJ2-7
D gene: .
CDR3 DNA: TGTGCCAGCAGCCCGTCCCTGGGCGAGCAGTACTTC
CDR3 protein: CASSPSLGEQYF

V gene: TRBV12-5
clone size: few
J gene: TRBJ2-5
D gene: .
CDR3 DNA: TGTGCCTCGAGGGGGTACCAAGAGACCCAGTACTTC
CDR3 protein: CASRGYQETQYF

V gene: TRBV10-2
clone size: .
J gene: TRBJ2-1
D gene: .
CDR3 DNA: TGCGCCAGCAGTCTAGCCTTTGAGCAGTTCTTC
CDR3 protein: CASSLAFEQFF

V gene: TRBV7-2
clone size: .
J gene: TRBJ1-1
D gene: .
CDR3 DNA: TGTGCCAGCAGCCACGGGAAGGGTCACACTGAAGCTTTCTTT
CDR3 protein: CASSHGKGHTEAFF

V gene: TRBV2
clone size: few
J gene: TRBJ2-7
D gene: .
CDR3 DNA: TGTGCCAGCAGTGAACAGTCCTACGAGCAGTACTTC
CDR3 protein: CASSEQSYEQYF

V gene: TRBV6-5
clone size: .
J gene: TRBJ2-1
D gene: TRBD2
CDR3 DNA: TGTGCCAGCTGGGGGGGGGATGAGCAGTTCTTC
CDR3 protein: CASWGGDEQFF

V gene: TRBV3-1/TRBV3-2
clone size: .
J gene: TRBJ1-2
D gene: .
CDR3 DNA: TGTGCCAGCAGCGATCGGGGGAGTGGGCCTGGCTACACCTTC
CDR3 protein: CASSDRGSGPGYTF

V gene: TRBV18
clone size: .
J gene: TRBJ1-1
D gene: .
CDR3 DNA: TGTGCCAGCTCACCACCGTTACAGCACACTGAAGCTTTCTTT
CDR3 protein: CASSPPLQHTEAFF

V gene: TRBV27
clone size: .
J gene: TRBJ2-5
D gene: .
CDR3 DNA: TGTGCCAGCAGCCCCCAAAGGGGCCAAGAGACCCAGTACTTC
CDR3 protein: CASSPQRGQETQYF

V gene: TRBV2
clone size: .
J gene: TRBJ1-2
D gene: .
CDR3 DNA: TGTGCCAGCAGTGAATCTGGGGGTAGCTATGGCTACACCTTC
CDR3 protein: CASSESGGSYGYTF

V gene: TRBV28
clone size: .
J gene: TRBJ1-1
D gene: .
CDR3 DNA: TGTGCCAGCAGACCCCTCCGCGGGAAGAACACTGAAGCTTTCTTT
CDR3 protein: CASRPLRGKNTEAFF

V gene: TRBV18
clone size: .
J gene: TRBJ1-5
D gene: .
CDR3 DNA: TGTGCCAGCTCACCACCTAGTCAGCCCCAGCATTTT
CDR3 protein: CASSPPSQPQHF

V gene: TRBV2
clone size: .
J gene: TRBJ1-6
D gene: .
CDR3 DNA: TGTGCCAGCAGGGGGGAGGGAAATTCACCCCTCCACTTT
CDR3 protein: CASRGEGNSPLHF

V gene: TRBV9
clone size: .
J gene: TRBJ1-3
D gene: .
CDR3 DNA: TGTGCCAGCAGCGCCCAGAGCTCTGGAAACACCATATATTTT
CDR3 protein: CASSAQSSGNTIYF

V gene: TRBV6-5
clone size: .
J gene: TRBJ2-7
D gene: .
CDR3 DNA: TGTGCCAGCAGTCCCGAGCCCACAGCTTCCTACGAGCAGTACTTC
CDR3 protein: CASSPEPTASYEQYF